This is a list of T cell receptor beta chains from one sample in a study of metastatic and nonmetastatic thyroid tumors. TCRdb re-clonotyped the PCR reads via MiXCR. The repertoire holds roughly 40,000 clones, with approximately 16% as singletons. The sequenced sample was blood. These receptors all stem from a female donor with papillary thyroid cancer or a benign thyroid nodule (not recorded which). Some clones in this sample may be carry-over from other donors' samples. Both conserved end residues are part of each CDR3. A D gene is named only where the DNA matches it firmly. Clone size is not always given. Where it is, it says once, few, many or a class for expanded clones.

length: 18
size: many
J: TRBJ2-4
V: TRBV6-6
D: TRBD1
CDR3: CASSYGTGDRRAKNIQYF
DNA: TGTGCCAGCAGTTACGGGACAGGAGATCGAAGAGCCAAAAACATTCAGTACTTC

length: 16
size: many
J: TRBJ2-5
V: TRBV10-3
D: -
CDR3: CAISPGRVQARETQYF
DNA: TGTGCCATCAGTCCCGGTAGAGTACAGGCACGGGAGACCCAGTACTTC

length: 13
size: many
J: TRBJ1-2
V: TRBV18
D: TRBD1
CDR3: CASSPDRVSGYTF
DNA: TGTGCCAGCTCACCGGACAGGGTATCGGGCTACACCTTC

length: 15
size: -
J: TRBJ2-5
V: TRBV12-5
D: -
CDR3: CASCLGPVGRETQYF
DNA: TGTGCTAGTTGTTTAGGACCTGTTGGGCGGGAGACCCAGTACTTC

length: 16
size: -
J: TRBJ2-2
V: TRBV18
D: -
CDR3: CASSPRLHTPTGELFF
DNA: TGTGCCAGCTCACCCCGACTTCATACCCCGACCGGGGAGCTGTTTTTT

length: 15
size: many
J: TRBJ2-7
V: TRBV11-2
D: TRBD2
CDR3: CASTPATIAGVEQYF
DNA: TGTGCCAGCACCCCCGCAACGATAGCGGGAGTCGAGCAGTACTTC

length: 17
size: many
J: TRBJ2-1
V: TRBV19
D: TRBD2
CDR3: CASSICNLAGGYNEQFF
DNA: TGTGCCAGTAGTATCTGCAATCTAGCGGGAGGCTACAATGAGCAGTTCTTC

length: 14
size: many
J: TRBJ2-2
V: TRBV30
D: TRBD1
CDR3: CAQDREAVYGELFF
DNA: TGTGCCCAGGACAGGGAGGCTGTTTACGGGGAGCTGTTTTTT

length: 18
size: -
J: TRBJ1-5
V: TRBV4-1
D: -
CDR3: CAISQQGLRPDGNQPQHF
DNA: TGTGCCATCAGCCAACAGGGATTGAGACCGGATGGCAATCAGCCCCAGCATTTT

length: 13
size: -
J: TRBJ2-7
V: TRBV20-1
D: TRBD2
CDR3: CSAPLAPSYEQYF
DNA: TGCAGTGCACCACTAGCGCCCTCCTACGAGCAGTACTTC

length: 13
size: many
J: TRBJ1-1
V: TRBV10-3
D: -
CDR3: CAISSTGNTEAFF
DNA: TGTGCCATCAGCTCGACAGGGAACACTGAAGCTTTCTTT

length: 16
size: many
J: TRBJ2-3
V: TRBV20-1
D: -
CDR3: CSAKVDPTQNPYTQYF
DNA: TGCAGTGCTAAGGTAGACCCCACTCAAAACCCATATACGCAGTATTTT

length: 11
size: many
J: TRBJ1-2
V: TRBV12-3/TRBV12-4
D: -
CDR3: CASSPLRGYTF
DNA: TGTGCCAGCAGCCCGCTTCGGGGCTACACCTTC

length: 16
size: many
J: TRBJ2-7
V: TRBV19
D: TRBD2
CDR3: CASSIGGLAGAYEQYF
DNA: TGTGCCAGTAGTATTGGGGGACTAGCGGGAGCCTACGAGCAGTACTTC

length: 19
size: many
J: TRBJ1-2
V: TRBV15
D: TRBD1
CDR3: CATSSPAGGLGTWSIGYTF
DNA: TGTGCCACCAGCAGCCCTGCAGGGGGCTTGGGTACATGGTCTATTGGCTACACCTTC

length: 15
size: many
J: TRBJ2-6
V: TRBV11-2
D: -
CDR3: CASSPAGSGANVLTF
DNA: TGTGCCAGCAGCCCCGCGGGGTCTGGGGCCAACGTCCTGACTTTC

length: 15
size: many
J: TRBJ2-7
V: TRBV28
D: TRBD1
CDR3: CASGKGARQDYEQYF
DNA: TGTGCCAGCGGCAAGGGGGCCCGGCAGGATTACGAGCAGTACTTC

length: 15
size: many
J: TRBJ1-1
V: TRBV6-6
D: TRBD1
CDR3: CVTQWTGRGNTEAFF
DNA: TGTGTCACCCAATGGACAGGGCGGGGGAACACTGAAGCTTTCTTT

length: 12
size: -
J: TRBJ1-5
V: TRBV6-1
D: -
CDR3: CASSETGGPQHF
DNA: TGTGCCAGCAGTGAAACGGGGGGACCCCAGCATTTT

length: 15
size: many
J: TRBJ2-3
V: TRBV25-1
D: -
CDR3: CASSRGWRYTDTQYF
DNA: TGTGCCAGCTCAAGGGGTTGGCGGTACACAGATACGCAGTATTTT